This is a list of T cell receptor beta chains from one sample in a study of cytomegalovirus exposure and HLA in healthy donors. Assay used: immunoSEQ multiplex PCR; TCRdb lists only in-frame clones, some missing. This table has about 65,000 clones, 80% appearing once. What was sequenced was PBMCs. These TCRs come from a woman aged 30 to 39 in good health and CMV-seronegative. CDR3s leave out the opening cysteine and the closing phenylalanine or tryptophan.

CDR3aa,v_gene,len
ASALGSYEQY,TRBV14,10
SVRSGANVLT,TRBV29-1,10
ASSRQGNTGELF,TRBV7-3,12
ASWEVNYGYT,TRBV28,10
ASRSRDRAYGYT,TRBV6-1,12
ASSESVGGNEQF,TRBV6-4,12
ASSVGGTANEKLF,TRBV9,13
AISAGTSGSTYEQY,TRBV10-3,14
ASSFRDSPNYGYT,TRBV7-8,13
AILSTTDRAQF,TRBV10-3,11
ASSSLGRNSNQPQH,TRBV7-2,14
AYILANTGELF,TRBV30,11
SVEAGAYEQY,TRBV29-1,10